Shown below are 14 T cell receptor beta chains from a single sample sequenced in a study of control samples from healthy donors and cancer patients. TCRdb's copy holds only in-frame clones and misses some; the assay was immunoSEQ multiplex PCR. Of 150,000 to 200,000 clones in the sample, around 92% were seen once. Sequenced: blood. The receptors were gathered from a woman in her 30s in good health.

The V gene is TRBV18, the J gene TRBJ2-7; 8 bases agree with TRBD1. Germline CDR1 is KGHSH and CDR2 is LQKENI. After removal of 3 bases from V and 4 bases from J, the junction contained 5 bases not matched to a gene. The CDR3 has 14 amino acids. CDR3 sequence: CASSPRTGRYEQYF. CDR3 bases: TGTGCCAGCTCACCCCGGACAGGGCGTTACGAGCAGTACTTC.

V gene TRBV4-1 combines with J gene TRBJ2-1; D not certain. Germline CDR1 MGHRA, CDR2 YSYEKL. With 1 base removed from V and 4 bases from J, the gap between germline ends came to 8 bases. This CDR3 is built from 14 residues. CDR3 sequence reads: CASSQVPRYNEQFF. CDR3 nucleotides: TGCGCCAGCAGCCAAGTACCGCGTTACAATGAGCAGTTCTTC.

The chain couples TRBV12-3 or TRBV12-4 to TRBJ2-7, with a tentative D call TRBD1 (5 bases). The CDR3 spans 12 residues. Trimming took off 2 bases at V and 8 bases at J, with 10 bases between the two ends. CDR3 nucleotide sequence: TGTGCCAGCAGTTTAATAAGGGGTCAGCAGTACTTC. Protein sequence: CASSLIRGQQYF.

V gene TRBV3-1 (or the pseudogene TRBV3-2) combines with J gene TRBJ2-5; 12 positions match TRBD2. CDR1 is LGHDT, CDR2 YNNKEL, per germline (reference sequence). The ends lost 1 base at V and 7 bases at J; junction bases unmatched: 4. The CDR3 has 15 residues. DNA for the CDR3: TGTGCCAGCAGCCAAGGACTAGCGGGGGTCGTGACCCAGTACTTC. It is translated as CASSQGLAGVVTQYF.

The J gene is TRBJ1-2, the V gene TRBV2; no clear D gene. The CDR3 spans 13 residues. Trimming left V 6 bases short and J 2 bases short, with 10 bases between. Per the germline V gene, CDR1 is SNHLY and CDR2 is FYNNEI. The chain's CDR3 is CASSPTSNYGYTF. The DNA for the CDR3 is TGTGCCAGCAGCCCGACATCGAACTATGGCTACACCTTC.

Here the CDR3 DNA reads TGTGCCAGCAGCGTAGCTCCGGGACCGACCTACGAGCAGTACTTC. It codes for CASSVAPGPTYEQYF. J is TRBJ2-7 and V is TRBV9; D possibly uses TRBD1 or TRBD2 (5 bases each). CDR1 SGDLS and CDR2 YYNGEE come from the germline V gene. Trimming took 0 bases from V and 2 from J, leaving 12 bases between them. The CDR3 has 15 amino acids.

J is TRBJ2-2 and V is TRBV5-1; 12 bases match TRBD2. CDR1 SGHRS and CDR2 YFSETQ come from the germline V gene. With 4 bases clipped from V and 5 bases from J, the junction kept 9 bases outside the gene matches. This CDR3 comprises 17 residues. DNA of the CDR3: TGCGCCAGCAGCCCACGGACTAGCGGGACCCAGACCGGGGAGCTGTTTTTT. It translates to CASSPRTSGTQTGELFF.

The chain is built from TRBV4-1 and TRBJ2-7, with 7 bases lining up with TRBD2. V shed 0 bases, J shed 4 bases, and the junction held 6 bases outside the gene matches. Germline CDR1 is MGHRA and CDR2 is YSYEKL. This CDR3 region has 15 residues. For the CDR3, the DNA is TGCGCCAGCAGCCAAGAATGGGGGGGGAGTTACGAGCAGTACTTC. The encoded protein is CASSQEWGGSYEQYF.

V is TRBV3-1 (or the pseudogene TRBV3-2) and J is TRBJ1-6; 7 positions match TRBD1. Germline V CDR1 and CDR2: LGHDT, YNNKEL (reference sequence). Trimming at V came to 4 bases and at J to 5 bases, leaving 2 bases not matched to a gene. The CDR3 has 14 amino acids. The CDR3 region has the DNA TGTGCCAGCAGCCTGACAGGGAATAATTCACCCCTCCACTTT. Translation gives CASSLTGNNSPLHF.

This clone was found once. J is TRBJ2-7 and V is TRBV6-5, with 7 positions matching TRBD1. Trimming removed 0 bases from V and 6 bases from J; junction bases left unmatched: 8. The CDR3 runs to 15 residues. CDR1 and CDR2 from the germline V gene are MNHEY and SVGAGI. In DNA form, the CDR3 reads TGTGCCAGCAGTTACTCGAGGCAGGGGGTGGGCGAGCAGTACTTC. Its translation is CASSYSRQGVGEQYF.

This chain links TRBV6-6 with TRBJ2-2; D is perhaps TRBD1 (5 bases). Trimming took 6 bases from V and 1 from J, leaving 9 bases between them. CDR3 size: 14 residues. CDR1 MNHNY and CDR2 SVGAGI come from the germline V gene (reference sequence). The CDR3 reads CASRLTGNTGELFF. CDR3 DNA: TGTGCCAGCAGACTTACAGGGAACACCGGGGAGCTGTTTTTT.

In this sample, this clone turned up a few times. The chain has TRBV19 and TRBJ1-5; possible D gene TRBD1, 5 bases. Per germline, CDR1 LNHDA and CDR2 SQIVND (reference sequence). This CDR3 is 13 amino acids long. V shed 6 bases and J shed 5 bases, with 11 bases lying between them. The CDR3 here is CASRRGGHQPQHF. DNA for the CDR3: TGTGCCAGTAGGAGGGGAGGCCATCAGCCCCAGCATTTT.

The CDR3 sequence: CAISEYAGGGYTF. CDR3 nucleotide sequence: TGTGCCATCAGTGAATACGCAGGGGGTGGCTACACCTTC. V usage is TRBV10-3 and J usage is TRBJ1-2, with 7 bases aligning to TRBD1. The ends lost 3 bases at V and 7 bases at J; junction bases unmatched: 5. Germline-derived CDR1 and CDR2 are ENHRY and SYGVKD. CDR3 length: 13 residues.

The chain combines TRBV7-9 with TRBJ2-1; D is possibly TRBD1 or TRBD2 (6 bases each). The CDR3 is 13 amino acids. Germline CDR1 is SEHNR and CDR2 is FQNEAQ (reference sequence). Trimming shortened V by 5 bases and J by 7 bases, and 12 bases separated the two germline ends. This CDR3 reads CASSPTGRNEQFF. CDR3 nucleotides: TGTGCCAGCAGCCCCACAGGGAGGAATGAGCAGTTCTTC.